This is a list of T cell receptor beta chains from one sample in a study of cytomegalovirus exposure and HLA in healthy donors. Libraries were prepared by immunoSEQ multiplex PCR; TCRdb keeps only in-frame clonotypes and omits some of them. The sample gives a few hundred thousand clones, over 60% of which show up once; 1.5% to 2% is in the top ten. Sequenced input: PBMCs. These receptors were obtained from a man younger than 35 in good health and CMV-seronegative. Both conserved end residues are part of each CDR3. D genes are given only for firm matches.

TRBV19	TRBJ2-3	TRBD1	TGTGCCAGTAGGGACAGGAACACAGATACGCAGTATTTT	CASRDRNTDTQYF
TRBV30	TRBJ1-1	.	TGTGCCTGGAGTGTACGTCAGGGCTGGACTGAAGCTTTCTTT	CAWSVRQGWTEAFF
TRBV5-8	TRBJ1-1	.	TGTGCCAGCAGCAGGACAGACACTGAAGCTTTCTTT	CASSRTDTEAFF
TRBV30	TRBJ1-3	.	TGTGCCTGGAGTGTCGGGGATGGAAACACCATATATTTT	CAWSVGDGNTIYF
TRBV4-3	TRBJ2-2	TRBD1	TGCGCCAGCAGCCATCTGACAGGGGGCGGTCCCGGGGAGCTGTTTTTT	CASSHLTGGGPGELFF
TRBV9	TRBJ1-3	TRBD1	TGTGCCAGCAGCGTAGGAGGGGGCGGTGGAAACACCATATATTTT	CASSVGGGGGNTIYF
TRBV4-2	TRBJ2-2	TRBD2	TGTGCCAGCAGCCAAGGTTCAGGGTCGGGGGGGATTTACACCGGGGAGCTGTTTTTT	CASSQGSGSGGIYTGELFF
TRBV6-6	TRBJ2-1	TRBD2	TGTGCCAGCAGTTCACGGGGGGCCTACAATGAGCAGTTCTTC	CASSSRGAYNEQFF
TRBV30	TRBJ1-2	TRBD1	TGTGCCTGGAGTCCCCAGACAGGGACCTATAGCTATGGCTACACCTTC	CAWSPQTGTYSYGYTF
TRBV7-8	TRBJ1-5	.	TGTGCCAGCAGCCCGGGAGGACAGCTGGTTAATCAGCCCCAGCATTTT	CASSPGGQLVNQPQHF
TRBV11-3	TRBJ2-5	TRBD2	TGTGCCAGCAGCCCTGCGGGGGGGGTTTTGGAGACCCAGTACTTC	CASSPAGGVLETQYF